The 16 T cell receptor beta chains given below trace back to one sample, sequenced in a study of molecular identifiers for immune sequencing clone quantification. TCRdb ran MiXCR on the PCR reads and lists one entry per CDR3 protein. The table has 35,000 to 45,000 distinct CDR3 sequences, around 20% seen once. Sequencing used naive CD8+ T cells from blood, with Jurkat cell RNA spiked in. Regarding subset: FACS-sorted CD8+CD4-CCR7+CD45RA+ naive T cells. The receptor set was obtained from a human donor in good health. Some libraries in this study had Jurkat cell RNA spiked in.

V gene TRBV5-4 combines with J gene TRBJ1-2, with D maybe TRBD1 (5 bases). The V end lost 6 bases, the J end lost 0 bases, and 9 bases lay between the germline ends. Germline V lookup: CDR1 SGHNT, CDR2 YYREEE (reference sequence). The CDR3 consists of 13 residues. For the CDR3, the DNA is TGTGCCAGCAATGACAGAGCTAACTATGGCTACACCTTC. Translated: CASNDRANYGYTF.

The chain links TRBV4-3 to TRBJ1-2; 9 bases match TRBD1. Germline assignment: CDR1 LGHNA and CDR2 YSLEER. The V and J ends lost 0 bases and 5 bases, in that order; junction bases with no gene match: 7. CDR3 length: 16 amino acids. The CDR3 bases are TGCGCCAGCAGCCAAGATCCCGGGACAGGGACATATGGCTACACCTTC. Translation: CASSQDPGTGTYGYTF.

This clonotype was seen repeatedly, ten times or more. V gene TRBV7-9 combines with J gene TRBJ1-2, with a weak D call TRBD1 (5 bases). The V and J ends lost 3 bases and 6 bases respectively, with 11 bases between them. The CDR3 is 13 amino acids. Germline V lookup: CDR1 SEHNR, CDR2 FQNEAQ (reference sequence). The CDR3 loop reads CASSLGVANGYTF. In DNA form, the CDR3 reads TGTGCCAGCAGCTTGGGGGTCGCGAATGGCTACACCTTC.

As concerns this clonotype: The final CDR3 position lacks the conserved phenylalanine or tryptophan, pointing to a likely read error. The CDR3 loop is CASTGSSGTRQFL. CDR3 coding DNA: TGTGCCAGCACCGGGTCTAGCGGGACTCGGCAGTTCCTC. This sequence joins TRBV9 and TRBJ2-1; 9 bases line up with TRBD2. Germline V gives CDR1 SGDLS, CDR2 YYNGEE. V dropped 6 bases and J dropped 12; count of bases not matched to a gene: 10. The CDR3 has 13 amino acids.

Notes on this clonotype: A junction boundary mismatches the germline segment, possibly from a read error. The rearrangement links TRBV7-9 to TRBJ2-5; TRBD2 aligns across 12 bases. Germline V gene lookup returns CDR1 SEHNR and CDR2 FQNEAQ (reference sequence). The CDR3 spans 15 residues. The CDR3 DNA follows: TGTGTCAGCAGCCCCCTAGCGGGAGGGCCAGAGACCCAGTACTTC. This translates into CVSSPLAGGPETQYF.

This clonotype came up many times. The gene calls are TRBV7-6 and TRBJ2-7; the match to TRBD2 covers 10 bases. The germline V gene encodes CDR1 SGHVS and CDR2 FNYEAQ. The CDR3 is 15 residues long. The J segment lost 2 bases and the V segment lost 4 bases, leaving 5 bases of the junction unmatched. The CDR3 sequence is CASSYSSGGTYEQYF. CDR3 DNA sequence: TGTGCCAGCAGCTACTCTAGCGGGGGCACCTACGAGCAGTACTTC.

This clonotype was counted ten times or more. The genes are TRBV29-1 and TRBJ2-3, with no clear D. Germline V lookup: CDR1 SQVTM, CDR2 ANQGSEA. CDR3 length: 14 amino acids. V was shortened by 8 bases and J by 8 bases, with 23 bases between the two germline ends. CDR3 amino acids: CSTDLAEHRGTQYF. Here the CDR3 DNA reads TGCAGCACTGACCTGGCGGAACACAGAGGTACGCAGTATTTT.

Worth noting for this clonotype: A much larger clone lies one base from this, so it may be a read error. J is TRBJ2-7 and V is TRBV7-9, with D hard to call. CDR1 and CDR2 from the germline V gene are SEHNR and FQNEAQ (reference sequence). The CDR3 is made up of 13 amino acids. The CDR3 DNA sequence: TGTGCCAGCAGCCACCCTAGTACCTACGGGCAGTACTTC. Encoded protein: CASSHPSTYGQYF.

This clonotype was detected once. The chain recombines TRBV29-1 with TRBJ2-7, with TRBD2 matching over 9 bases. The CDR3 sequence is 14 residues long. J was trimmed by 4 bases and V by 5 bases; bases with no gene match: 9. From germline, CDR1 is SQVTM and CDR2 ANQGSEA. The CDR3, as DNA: TGCAGCGTTCGGTCCCTAGCGGGAACTTACGAGCAGTACTTC. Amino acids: CSVRSLAGTYEQYF.

CDR3 bases: TGTGCCAGCAGCTCAATATCGGACGGCTACGAGCAGTACTTC. Its translation is CASSSISDGYEQYF. The J gene is TRBJ2-7, the V gene TRBV11-2; D remains unclear. V was clipped by 4 bases and J by 3 bases, with 13 bases between them. Germline V gene sequence: CDR1 SGHAT, CDR2 FQNNGV. The CDR3 consists of 14 residues.

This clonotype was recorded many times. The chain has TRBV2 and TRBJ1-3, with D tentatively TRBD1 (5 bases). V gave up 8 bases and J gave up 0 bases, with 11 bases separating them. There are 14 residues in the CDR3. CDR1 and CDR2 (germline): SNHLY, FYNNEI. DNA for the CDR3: TGTGCCAGCGGTGGGGCGTTCTCTGGAAACACCATATATTTT. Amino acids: CASGGAFSGNTIYF.

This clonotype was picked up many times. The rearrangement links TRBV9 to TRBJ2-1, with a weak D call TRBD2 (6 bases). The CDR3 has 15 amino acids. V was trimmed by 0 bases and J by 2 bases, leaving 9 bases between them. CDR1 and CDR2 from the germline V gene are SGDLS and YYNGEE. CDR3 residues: CASSVGGGAYNEQFF. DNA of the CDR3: TGTGCCAGCAGCGTAGGGGGCGGGGCCTACAATGAGCAGTTCTTC. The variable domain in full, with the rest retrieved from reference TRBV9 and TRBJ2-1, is DSGVTQTPKHLITATGQRVTLRCSPRSGDLSVYWYQQSLDQGLQFLIQYYNGEERAKGNILERFSAQQFPDLHSELNLSSLELGDSALYFCASSVGGGAYNEQFFGPGTRLTVL.

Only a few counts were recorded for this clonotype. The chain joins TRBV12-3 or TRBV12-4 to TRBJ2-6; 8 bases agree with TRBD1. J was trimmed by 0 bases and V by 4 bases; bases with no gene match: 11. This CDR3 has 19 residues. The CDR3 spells CASSSTLRDRSSGANVLTF. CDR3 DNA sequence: TGTGCCAGCAGTTCTACGCTCCGGGACAGGTCCTCTGGGGCCAACGTCCTGACTTTC.

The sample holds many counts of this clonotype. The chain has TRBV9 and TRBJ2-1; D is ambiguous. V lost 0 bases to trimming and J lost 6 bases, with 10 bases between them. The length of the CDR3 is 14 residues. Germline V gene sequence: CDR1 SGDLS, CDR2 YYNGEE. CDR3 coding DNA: TGTGCCAGCAGCGTAGGGACCTACGGCAATGAGCAGTTCTTC. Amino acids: CASSVGTYGNEQFF.

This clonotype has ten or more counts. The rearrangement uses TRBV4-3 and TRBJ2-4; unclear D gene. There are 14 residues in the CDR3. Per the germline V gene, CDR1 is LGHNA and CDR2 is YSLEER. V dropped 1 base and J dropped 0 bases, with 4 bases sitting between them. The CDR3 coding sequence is TGCGCCAGCAGCCAAGGCTTAGCCAAAAACATTCAGTACTTC. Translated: CASSQGLAKNIQYF.

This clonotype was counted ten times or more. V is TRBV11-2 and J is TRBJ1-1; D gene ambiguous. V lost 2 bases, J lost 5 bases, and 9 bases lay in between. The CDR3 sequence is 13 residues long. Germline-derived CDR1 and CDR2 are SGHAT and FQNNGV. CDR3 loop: CASSLSGPTEAFF. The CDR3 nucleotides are TGTGCCAGCAGCTTAAGCGGGCCGACTGAAGCTTTCTTT.